This TCR beta chain came from a study of metastatic and nonmetastatic thyroid tumors. Not a single patient had been given any form of treatment at any point before undergoing thyroid surgery. MiXCR was used by TCRdb to re-call the PCR reads. This table has about 33,000 clones, 15% to 20% appearing once. V was pared by 5 bases and J by 1 base, with 14 bases between. The germline V gene encodes CDR1 SGHAT and CDR2 FQNNGV. This CDR3 comprises 16 residues. Study-level findings and limits: Malignant thyroid tumors reportedly had TCR beta diversity that was significantly higher than in benign nodules, in blood and tumor.

Points on this clone: Its antigen is not identified.

The V gene is TRBV11-2, the J gene TRBJ2-2; the D gene is possibly TRBD1 (5 bases). The sample was blood. The TCR sequence derives from a male donor with papillary thyroid cancer or a benign thyroid nodule (not recorded which). Some clones in this sample may be carry-over from other donors' samples. CDR3 in amino acids: CASSAVRTWNTGELFF. The CDR3 coding sequence is TGTGCCAGCAGCGCTGTCCGGACATGGAACACCGGGGAGCTGTTTTTT.